These T cell receptor beta chains were read from a single sample in a study of T cell responses to AZD1222 COVID-19 vaccine. TCRdb keeps only in-frame clones here, not all; method: immunoSEQ multiplex PCR. The sample holds roughly 150,000 clones; roughly 90% are singletons and the top ten take more than 3%. The sample in question was peripheral blood, obtained 28 days after the second AZD1222 dose. The receptor source for this set is an adult who received the AZD1222 COVID-19 vaccine. The CDR3 runs from the conserved cysteine through the conserved F or W. The D gene is left open where the match is weak. Rows may omit the clone size; those that give it use once, few, many or a size class.

d_gene: TRBD2
j_gene: TRBJ2-3
abundance: -
v_gene: TRBV7-9
CDR3nt: TGTGCCAGCAGCTTAGGAGGACTAGCAACGCAGTATTTT
CDR3aa: CASSLGGLATQYF

d_gene: TRBD1
j_gene: TRBJ1-5
abundance: -
v_gene: TRBV7-2
CDR3nt: TGTGCCAGCAGCTTAGCCCTGACAGGGTACGAGCCCCAGCATTTT
CDR3aa: CASSLALTGYEPQHF

d_gene: TRBD1
j_gene: TRBJ1-1
abundance: -
v_gene: TRBV5-5
CDR3nt: TGTGCCAGCAGATCAGGGGGCTCGGGCACTGAAGCTTTCTTT
CDR3aa: CASRSGGSGTEAFF

d_gene: -
j_gene: TRBJ2-7
abundance: -
v_gene: TRBV6-2/TRBV6-3
CDR3nt: TGTGCCAGCAGTTCCCCGAGGGGGCAGTACTTC
CDR3aa: CASSSPRGQYF

d_gene: -
j_gene: TRBJ1-5
abundance: -
v_gene: TRBV28
CDR3nt: TGTGCCAGCAGCAAAGACAGAATCCAGCCCCAGCATTTT
CDR3aa: CASSKDRIQPQHF

d_gene: -
j_gene: TRBJ1-2
abundance: -
v_gene: TRBV3-1/TRBV3-2
CDR3nt: TGTGCCAGCAGCCCCCGGGGGGGGGCCGGCTATGGCTACACCTTC
CDR3aa: CASSPRGGAGYGYTF

d_gene: TRBD1
j_gene: TRBJ1-2
abundance: -
v_gene: TRBV28
CDR3nt: TGTGCCAGCAGTTTATCCGGGGGACAGGGACGCGGCTATGGCTACACCTTC
CDR3aa: CASSLSGGQGRGYGYTF

d_gene: -
j_gene: TRBJ2-1
abundance: once
v_gene: TRBV19
CDR3nt: TGTGCCAGTAGTTCATGGGGCCTATTTGGCGCAAACGGCAATGAGCAGTTCTTC
CDR3aa: CASSSWGLFGANGNEQFF

d_gene: -
j_gene: TRBJ2-7
abundance: -
v_gene: TRBV4-3
CDR3nt: TGCGCCAGCAGCCAAGATAGGGCGGAGCAGTACTTC
CDR3aa: CASSQDRAEQYF

d_gene: -
j_gene: TRBJ1-5
abundance: -
v_gene: TRBV6-1
CDR3nt: TGTGCCAGCAGTGACCCCACGGGGTTGCATAGCAATCAGCCCCAGCATTTT
CDR3aa: CASSDPTGLHSNQPQHF

d_gene: -
j_gene: TRBJ2-3
abundance: once
v_gene: TRBV28
CDR3nt: TGTGCCAGCAGTTTTGGTAGGGAGACAGATACGCAGTATTTT
CDR3aa: CASSFGRETDTQYF

d_gene: TRBD1
j_gene: TRBJ1-5
abundance: -
v_gene: TRBV6-5
CDR3nt: TGTGCCAGCAGGTCGGGACAGGGTCATCAGCCCCAGCATTTT
CDR3aa: CASRSGQGHQPQHF

d_gene: TRBD1
j_gene: TRBJ1-6
abundance: -
v_gene: TRBV12-3/TRBV12-4
CDR3nt: TGTGCCAGCAGTTCCGACAGGGGGTCCCTCCACTTT
CDR3aa: CASSSDRGSLHF

d_gene: TRBD1
j_gene: TRBJ1-6
abundance: -
v_gene: TRBV7-8
CDR3nt: TGTGCCAGCAGGCCCGGGACAGGGGGCTCACCCCTCCACTTT
CDR3aa: CASRPGTGGSPLHF

d_gene: -
j_gene: TRBJ2-7
abundance: -
v_gene: TRBV6-1
CDR3nt: TGTGCCAGCAGTGAAGGTCGCGAGCAGTACTTC
CDR3aa: CASSEGREQYF

d_gene: TRBD2
j_gene: TRBJ2-3
abundance: -
v_gene: TRBV29-1
CDR3nt: TGCAGCGTTGAACCGACTAGCGCGGATACGCAGTATTTT
CDR3aa: CSVEPTSADTQYF

d_gene: -
j_gene: TRBJ1-2
abundance: -
v_gene: TRBV9
CDR3nt: TGTGCCAGCAGCCCGTACAGTGGGGGCTCTAAACATGGCTACACCTTC
CDR3aa: CASSPYSGGSKHGYTF